In this sample, the clone carrying this TCR beta chain turned up once. Its antigen remains unidentified. The CDR3 length is 17 residues. J was trimmed by 0 bases and V by 4 bases; bases with no gene match: 7. Germline lookup yields CDR1 MGHRA and CDR2 YSYEKL. Sequencing was performed with immunoSEQ multiplex PCR; in TCRdb, only in-frame clones are kept and a portion is missing. The sample has roughly 55,000 clones; about 85% are singletons. The data derive from a study of T cell responses to AZD1222 COVID-19 vaccine. Notes on the study in general: There were mostly white British donors and more females than males, and clonal diversity was possibly underestimated. Nearly half of spike-specific TCRs reportedly target unmutated variant regions.

The sequences come from peripheral blood, collected on day 0 of AZD1222 vaccination. The gene calls are TRBV4-1 and TRBJ2-5; 11 bases agree with TRBD2. The source is an adult in good health. The CDR3 nucleotides are TGCGCCAGCAGCCCCTCCGGGACTAGCGGAAACCAAGAGACCCAGTACTTC. Protein product: CASSPSGTSGNQETQYF.